This TCR beta chain was captured in a study of pediatric ulcerative colitis. TCRdb's table, derived via immunoSEQ multiplex PCR, lists solely in-frame clones and lacks some. This table has roughly 54,000 clones, 75% to 90% appearing once. This TCR came from a boy between 10 and 17 years old who was a control in a study of pediatric ulcerative colitis. The sample comprised blood.

CDR3 region: CASSLRQTNTEAFF. Here the CDR3 DNA reads TGTGCCAGCAGCTTGCGGCAAACTAACACTGAAGCTTTCTTT. The V call is TRBV5-5, the J call TRBJ1-1; D is uncertain. V was trimmed by 1 base and J by 2 bases, leaving 9 bases between them. The CDR3 contains 14 residues. Germline CDR1 is SGHKS and CDR2 is YYEKEE (reference sequence).